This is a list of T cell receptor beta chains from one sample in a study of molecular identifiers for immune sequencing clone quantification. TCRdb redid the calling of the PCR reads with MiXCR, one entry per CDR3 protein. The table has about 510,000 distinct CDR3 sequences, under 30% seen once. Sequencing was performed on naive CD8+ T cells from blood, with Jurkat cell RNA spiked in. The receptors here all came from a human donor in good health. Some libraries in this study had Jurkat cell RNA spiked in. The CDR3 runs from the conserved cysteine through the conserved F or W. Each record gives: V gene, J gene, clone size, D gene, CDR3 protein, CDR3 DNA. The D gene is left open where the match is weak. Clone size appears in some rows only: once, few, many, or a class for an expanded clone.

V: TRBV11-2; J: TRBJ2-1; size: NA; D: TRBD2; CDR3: CASSQGGGNEQFF; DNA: TGTGCCAGCAGCCAAGGCGGGGGGAATGAGCAGTTCTTC
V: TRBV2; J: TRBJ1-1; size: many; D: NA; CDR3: CASRAPPRAFF; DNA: TGTGCCAGCAGAGCCCCCCCTCGGGCTTTCTTT
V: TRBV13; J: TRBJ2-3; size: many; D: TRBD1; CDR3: CASSLGLAGGWRTDTQYF; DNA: TGTGCCAGCAGCTTAGGCCTTGCAGGGGGCTGGCGAACAGATACGCAGTATTTT
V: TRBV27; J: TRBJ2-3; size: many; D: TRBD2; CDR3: CASSLGLAATDTQYF; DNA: TGTGCCAGCAGCTTGGGACTAGCGGCAACGGATACGCAGTATTTT
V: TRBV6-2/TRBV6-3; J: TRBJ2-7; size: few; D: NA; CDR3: CASSYSHPEQYF; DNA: TGTGCCAGCAGTTACTCGCATCCCGAGCAGTACTTC
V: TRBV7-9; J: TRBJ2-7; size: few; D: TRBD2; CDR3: CASSLSSGGAEQYF; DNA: TGTGCCAGCAGCTTATCAAGCGGGGGAGCCGAGCAGTACTTC
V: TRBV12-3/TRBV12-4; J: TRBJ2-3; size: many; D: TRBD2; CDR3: CASSYGLAGTDTQYF; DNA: TGTGCCAGCAGTTACGGACTAGCGGGCACAGATACGCAGTATTTT
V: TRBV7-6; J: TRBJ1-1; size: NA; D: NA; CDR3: CASSLGPGPAEAFF; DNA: TGTGCCAGCAGCTTAGGTCCGGGGCCCGCTGAAGCTTTCTTT
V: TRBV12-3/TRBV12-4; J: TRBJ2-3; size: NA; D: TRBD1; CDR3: CASSPGQGFVDTQYF; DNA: TGTGCCAGCAGCCCGGGACAGGGATTTGTTGATACGCAGTATTTT
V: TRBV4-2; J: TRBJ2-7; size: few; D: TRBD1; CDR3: CASSTGQGADEQYF; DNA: TGTGCCAGCAGCACGGGACAGGGGGCCGACGAGCAGTACTTC
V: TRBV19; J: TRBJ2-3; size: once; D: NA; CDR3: CASSRQDYSADTQYF; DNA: TGTGCCAGTAGTCGGCAGGACTACTCGGCAGATACGCAGTATTTT
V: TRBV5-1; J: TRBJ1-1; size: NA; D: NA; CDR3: CASRWDLGTEAFF; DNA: TGCGCCAGCAGATGGGACCTGGGCACTGAAGCTTTCTTT
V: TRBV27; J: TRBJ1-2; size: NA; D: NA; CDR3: CASSFNSNYGYTF; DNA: TGTGCCAGCAGTTTTAACAGCAACTATGGCTACACCTTC
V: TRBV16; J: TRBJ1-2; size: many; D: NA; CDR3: CASSHMTGGNSGYTF; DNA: TGTGCCAGCAGCCACATGACAGGCGGCAACTCTGGCTACACCTTC
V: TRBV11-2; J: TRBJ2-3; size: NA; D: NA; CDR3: CASSLGRLGPFTDTQYF; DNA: TGTGCCAGCAGCTTAGGTCGTTTGGGCCCTTTCACAGATACGCAGTATTTT
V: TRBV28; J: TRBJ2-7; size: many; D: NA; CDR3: CASRIGGTYEQYF; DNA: TGTGCCAGCCGGATTGGGGGAACCTACGAGCAGTACTTC
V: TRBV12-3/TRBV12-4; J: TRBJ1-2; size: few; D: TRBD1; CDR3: CASRTGTGVLYGYTF; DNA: TGTGCCAGCAGAACCGGGACAGGGGTACTCTATGGCTACACCTTC
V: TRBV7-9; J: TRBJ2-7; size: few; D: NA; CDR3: CASSGDRQTSFVYEQYF; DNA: TGTGCCAGCAGTGGGGATCGACAGACTTCTTTTGTGTACGAGCAGTACTTC
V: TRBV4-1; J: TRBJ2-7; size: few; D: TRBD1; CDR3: CASSQHAGQGYEQYF; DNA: TGCGCCAGCAGCCAACATGCGGGACAGGGCTACGAGCAGTACTTC
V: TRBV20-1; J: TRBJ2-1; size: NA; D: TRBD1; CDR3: CSARGGQGPYNEQFF; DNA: TGCAGTGCTAGAGGGGGACAGGGCCCCTACAATGAGCAGTTCTTC
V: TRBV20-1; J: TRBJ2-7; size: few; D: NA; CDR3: CSAAPALGYRGEQYF; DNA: TGCAGTGCTGCCCCCGCGTTGGGTTACAGAGGTGAGCAGTACTTC
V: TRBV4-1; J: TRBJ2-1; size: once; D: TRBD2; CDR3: CASSLQLAGSNDEQFF; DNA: TGCGCCAGCAGCCTGCAATTAGCGGGGAGCAACGATGAGCAGTTCTTC
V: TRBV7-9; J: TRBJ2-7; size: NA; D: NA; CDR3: CASSPVGGRSYEQYF; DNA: TGTGCCAGCAGCCCCGTAGGGGGGAGATCCTACGAGCAGTACTTC
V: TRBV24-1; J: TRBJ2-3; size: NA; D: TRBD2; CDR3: CATSGTSGRTSTDTQYF; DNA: TGTGCCACCAGTGGGACTAGCGGGAGGACTAGCACAGATACGCAGTATTTT
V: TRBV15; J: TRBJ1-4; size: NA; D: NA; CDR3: CATSRVGGLGEKLFF; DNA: TGTGCCACCAGCAGAGTGGGGGGATTGGGTGAAAAACTGTTTTTT
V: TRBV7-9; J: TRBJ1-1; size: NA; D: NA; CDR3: CASSNGGRGAFF; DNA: TGTGCCAGCAGCAATGGAGGAAGGGGAGCTTTCTTT
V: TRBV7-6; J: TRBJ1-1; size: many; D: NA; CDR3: CASSLEGWGEAFF; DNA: TGTGCCAGCAGCTTAGAGGGCTGGGGTGAAGCTTTCTTT
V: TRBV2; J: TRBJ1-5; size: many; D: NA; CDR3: CASSEWGPKQPQHF; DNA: TGTGCCAGCAGTGAATGGGGTCCGAAACAGCCCCAGCATTTT
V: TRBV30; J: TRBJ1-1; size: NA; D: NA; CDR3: CAWRLGGGGTEAFF; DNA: TGTGCCTGGCGCCTGGGGGGAGGTGGCACTGAAGCTTTCTTT
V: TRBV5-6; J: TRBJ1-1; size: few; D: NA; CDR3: CASSLDPGPEAFF; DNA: TGTGCCAGCAGCCTGGACCCGGGACCTGAAGCTTTCTTT
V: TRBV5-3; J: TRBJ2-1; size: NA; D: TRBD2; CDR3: CASSLVSGGTLDEQFF; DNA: TGTGCCAGCAGCTTGGTTAGCGGGGGAACACTGGATGAGCAGTTCTTC
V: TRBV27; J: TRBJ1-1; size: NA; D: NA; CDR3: CASSLFKKGEQSNTEAFF; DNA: TGTGCCAGCAGTTTGTTTAAAAAGGGCGAACAGAGCAACACTGAAGCTTTCTTT
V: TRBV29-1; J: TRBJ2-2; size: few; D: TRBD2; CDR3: CSVRGTSGTGELFF; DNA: TGCAGCGTCCGGGGGACTAGCGGTACCGGGGAGCTGTTTTTT
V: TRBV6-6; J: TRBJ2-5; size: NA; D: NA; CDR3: CASSYSRDRQETQYF; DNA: TGTGCCAGCAGTTACTCCCGGGACCGACAAGAGACCCAGTACTTC
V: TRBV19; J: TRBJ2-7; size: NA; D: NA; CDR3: CASSIAQGGRYEQYF; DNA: TGTGCCAGTAGTATCGCTCAGGGAGGACGCTACGAGCAGTACTTC
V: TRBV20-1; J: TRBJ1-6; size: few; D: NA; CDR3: CSARDRGGTPSYNSPLHF; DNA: TGCAGTGCTAGAGATCGAGGGGGAACTCCCTCCTATAATTCACCCCTCCACTTT
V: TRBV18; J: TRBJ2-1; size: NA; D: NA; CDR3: CASHPVSYNEQLF; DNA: TGTGCCAGCCATCCCGTGAGCTACAATGAGCAGCTCTTC
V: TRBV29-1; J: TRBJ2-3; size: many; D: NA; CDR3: CSVDRAGYRTDTQYF; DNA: TGCAGCGTTGATCGCGCGGGATATAGAACAGATACGCAGTATTTT
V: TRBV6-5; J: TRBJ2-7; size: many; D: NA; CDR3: CASKNNPSDSYEQYF; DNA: TGTGCCAGCAAAAACAACCCTTCGGACAGCTACGAGCAGTACTTC
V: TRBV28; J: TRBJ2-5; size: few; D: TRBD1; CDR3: CASNRDRGQETQYF; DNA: TGTGCCAGCAACCGGGACAGGGGGCAAGAGACCCAGTACTTC
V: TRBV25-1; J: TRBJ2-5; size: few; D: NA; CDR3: CASQGGEVGQPFQETQYF; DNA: TGTGCCAGTCAAGGTGGGGAAGTAGGCCAACCTTTTCAAGAGACCCAGTACTTC
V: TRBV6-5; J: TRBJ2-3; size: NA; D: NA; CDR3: CASSYGEGLWDTQYF; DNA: TGTGCCAGCAGTTACGGTGAGGGTTTATGGGATACGCAGTATTTT
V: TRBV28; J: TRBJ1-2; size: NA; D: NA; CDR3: CASSFRGGLNYGYTF; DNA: TGTGCCAGCAGTTTCAGGGGAGGCCTAAACTATGGCTACACCTTC
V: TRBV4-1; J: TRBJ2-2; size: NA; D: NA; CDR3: CASSHPAGGLGTGELFF; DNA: TGCGCCAGCAGCCACCCGGCAGGGGGGCTGGGCACCGGGGAGCTGTTTTTT
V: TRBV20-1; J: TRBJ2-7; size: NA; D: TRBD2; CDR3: CSARDLTGTSGRASYEQYF; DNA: TGCAGTGCTAGAGACCTAACCGGGACTAGCGGGAGGGCCTCATACGAGCAGTACTTC
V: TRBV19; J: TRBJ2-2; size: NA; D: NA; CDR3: CASSIGAGGLFF; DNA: TGTGCCAGTAGTATAGGAGCCGGGGGGCTGTTTTTT
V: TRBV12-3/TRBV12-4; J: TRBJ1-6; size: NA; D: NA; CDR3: CASSGQRLRDSPLHF; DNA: TGTGCCAGCAGTGGACAGAGGCTGAGGGATTCACCCCTCCACTTT
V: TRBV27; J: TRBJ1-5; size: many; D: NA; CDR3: CASSFQGNQPQHF; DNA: TGTGCCAGCAGTTTCCAGGGTAATCAGCCCCAGCATTTT
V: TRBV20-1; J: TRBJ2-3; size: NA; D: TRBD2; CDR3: CSARDPDGGALVSTATQYF; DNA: TGCAGTGCTAGAGATCCTGACGGGGGGGCCTTGGTTAGCACAGCTACGCAGTATTTT
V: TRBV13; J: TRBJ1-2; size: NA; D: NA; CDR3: CASSLRVSYGYTF; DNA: TGTGCCAGCAGCTTAAGGGTCTCCTATGGCTACACCTTC
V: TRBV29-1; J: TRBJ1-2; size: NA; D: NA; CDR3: CSVEKDVGHGYTF; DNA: TGCAGCGTTGAGAAGGATGTCGGCCATGGCTACACCTTC
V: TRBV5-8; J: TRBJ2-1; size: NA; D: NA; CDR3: CASSLGSQFF; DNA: TGTGCCAGCAGCTTGGGGAGCCAGTTCTTC
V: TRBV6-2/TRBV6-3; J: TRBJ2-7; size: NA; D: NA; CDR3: CASSYYREYPSYEQYF; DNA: TGTGCCAGCAGTTACTACCGGGAGTACCCGTCCTACGAGCAGTACTTC
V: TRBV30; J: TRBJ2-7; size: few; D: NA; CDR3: CAWRGPLGEQYF; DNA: TGTGCCTGGAGAGGCCCCCTTGGCGAGCAGTACTTC
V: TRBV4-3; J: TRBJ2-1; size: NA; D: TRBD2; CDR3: CASRPTSGRSYNGQFF; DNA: TGCGCCAGCAGGCCGACTAGCGGGAGGTCCTACAATGGGCAGTTCTTC
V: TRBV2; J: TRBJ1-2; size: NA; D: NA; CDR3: CASSEGRWYGYTF; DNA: TGTGCCAGCAGTGAAGGTCGTTGGTATGGCTACACCTTC